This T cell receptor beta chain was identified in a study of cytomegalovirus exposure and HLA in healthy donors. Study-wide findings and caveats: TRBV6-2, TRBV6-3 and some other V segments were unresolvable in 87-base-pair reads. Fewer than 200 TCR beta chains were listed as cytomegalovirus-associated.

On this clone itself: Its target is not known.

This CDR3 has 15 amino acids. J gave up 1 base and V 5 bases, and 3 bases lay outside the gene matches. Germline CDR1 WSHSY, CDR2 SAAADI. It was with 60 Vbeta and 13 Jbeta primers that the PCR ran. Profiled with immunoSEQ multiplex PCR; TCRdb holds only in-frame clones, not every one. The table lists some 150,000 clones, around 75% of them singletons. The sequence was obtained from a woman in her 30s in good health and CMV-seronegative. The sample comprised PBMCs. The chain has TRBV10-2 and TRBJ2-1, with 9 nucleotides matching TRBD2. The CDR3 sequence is CASSLAGRSYNEQFF. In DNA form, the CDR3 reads TGCGCCAGCAGTCTAGCGGGACGATCCTACAATGAGCAGTTCTTC.